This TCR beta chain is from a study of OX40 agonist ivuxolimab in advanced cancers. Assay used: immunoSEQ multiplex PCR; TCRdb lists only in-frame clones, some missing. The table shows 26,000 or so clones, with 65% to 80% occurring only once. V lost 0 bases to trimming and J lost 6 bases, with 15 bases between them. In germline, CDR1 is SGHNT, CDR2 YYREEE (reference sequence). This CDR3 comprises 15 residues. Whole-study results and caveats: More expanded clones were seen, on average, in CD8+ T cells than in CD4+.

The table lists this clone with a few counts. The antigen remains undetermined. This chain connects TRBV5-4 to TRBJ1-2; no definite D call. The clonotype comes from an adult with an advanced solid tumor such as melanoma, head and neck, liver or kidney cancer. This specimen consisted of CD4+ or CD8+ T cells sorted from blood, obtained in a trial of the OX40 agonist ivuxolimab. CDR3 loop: CASSLGAVGRNGYTF. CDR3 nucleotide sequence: TGTGCCAGCAGCTTGGGGGCGGTGGGGAGGAATGGCTACACCTTC. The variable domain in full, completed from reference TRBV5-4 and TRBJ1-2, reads ETGVTQSPTHLIKTRGQQVTLRCSSQSGHNTVSWYQQALGQGPQFIFQYYREEENGRGNFPPRFSGLQFPNYSSELNVNALELDDSALYLCASSLGAVGRNGYTFGSGTRLTVV.